The rows below give T cell receptor beta chains drawn from one sample of a study of blood T cell repertoires in COVID-19. TCRdb keeps only in-frame clones here, not all; method: immunoSEQ multiplex PCR. The data show 95,000 to 100,000 clones, with 91% seen just once and 17% held by the top ten. Source material: peripheral blood. Receptor source: a man aged 45-65 years with acute or convalescent COVID-19. Each CDR3 is given with its conserved first and last residue. The order of the fields is CDR3 length, J gene, V gene, clone size, D gene, CDR3 protein, CDR3 DNA. The D gene is left open where the match is weak. Where a row states a size, it is once, few, many or the class of an expanded clone; other rows omit it.

18	TRBJ2-1	TRBV5-1	.	TRBD2	CASSLAYFRAGLHNEQFF	TGCGCCAGCAGCTTGGCCTATTTCCGAGCGGGGTTACACAATGAGCAGTTCTTC
11	TRBJ1-2	TRBV20-1	.	.	CSGQTHYGYTF	TGCAGTGGACAGACCCACTATGGCTACACCTTC
16	TRBJ2-2	TRBV5-1	.	TRBD2	CASSLGPSGVTGELFF	TGCGCCAGCAGCTTGGGTCCCAGCGGGGTAACCGGGGAGCTGTTTTTT
18	TRBJ2-5	TRBV7-3	.	TRBD2	CASSLSLAGGPSQETQYF	TGTGCCAGCAGCTTAAGCCTAGCGGGGGGGCCGAGCCAAGAGACCCAGTACTTC
13	TRBJ2-3	TRBV11-2	few	.	CASSLVRADTQYF	TGTGCCAGCAGCTTAGTCAGGGCAGATACGCAGTATTTT
18	TRBJ2-6	TRBV11-2	.	TRBD1	CASSSDRVLSSGANVLTF	TGTGCCAGCAGCTCAGACAGGGTTCTCAGTTCTGGGGCCAACGTCCTGACTTTC
13	TRBJ2-7	TRBV11-3	once	.	CASSPGELVGQYF	TGTGCCAGCAGTCCAGGGGAATTGGTTGGGCAGTACTTC
15	TRBJ1-6	TRBV7-9	.	.	CASSLRQGYNSPLHF	TGTGCCAGCAGCTTAAGGCAGGGGTATAATTCACCCCTCCACTTT
14	TRBJ2-1	TRBV12-5	.	TRBD1	CASGLGYRGNEQFF	TGTGCTAGTGGTTTGGGTTACAGGGGAAATGAGCAGTTCTTC
14	TRBJ1-5	TRBV7-2	.	.	CASSLGGRSQPQHF	TGTGCCAGCAGCTTAGGCGGGAGGTCCCAGCCCCAGCATTTT
15	TRBJ2-7	TRBV5-1	once	TRBD1	CASSATTGVTYEQYF	TGCGCCAGCAGCGCCACGACAGGGGTGACCTACGAGCAGTACTTC
16	TRBJ2-2	TRBV11-2	.	TRBD1	CASSFSGQGPPGELFF	TGTGCCAGCAGCTTCTCGGGACAGGGACCTCCCGGGGAGCTGTTTTTT
15	TRBJ2-7	TRBV9	.	TRBD2	CASSVTGEGSYEQYF	TGTGCCAGCAGCGTAACGGGGGAGGGGTCCTACGAGCAGTACTTC
14	TRBJ2-1	TRBV5-1	.	TRBD1	CASSSGQGLSEQFF	TGCGCCAGCAGCTCCGGACAGGGCTTAAGTGAGCAGTTCTTC
13	TRBJ1-5	TRBV2	.	TRBD1	CASRNRGSQPQHF	TGTGCCAGCAGAAACAGGGGTTCTCAGCCCCAGCATTTT
15	TRBJ2-2	TRBV6-5	.	.	CAVVLGAQVTGELFF	TGTGCCGTGGTTTTGGGGGCGCAGGTCACCGGGGAGCTGTTTTTT
16	TRBJ2-5	TRBV5-1	.	TRBD2	CASSLAGGVLQETQYF	TGCGCCAGCAGCTTAGCGGGGGGAGTCCTACAAGAGACCCAGTACTTC
14	TRBJ1-1	TRBV10-1	.	TRBD1	CASSRDRGLAEAFF	TGCGCCAGCAGCCGGGACAGGGGTCTCGCTGAAGCTTTCTTT
13	TRBJ2-7	TRBV28	.	.	CASSLGGLKGQYF	TGTGCCAGCAGTTTGGGGGGGCTGAAGGGGCAGTACTTC
16	TRBJ2-1	TRBV29-1	.	.	CSVEDPERISYNEQFF	TGCAGCGTTGAAGATCCCGAGCGGATCTCCTACAATGAGCAGTTCTTC
11	TRBJ1-2	TRBV20-1	.	.	CSARGQVGYTF	TGCAGTGCTAGAGGACAGGTTGGCTACACCTTC
17	TRBJ1-4	TRBV2	once	TRBD1	CASRRGGQGALNEKLFF	TGTGCCAGCAGGAGGGGGGGACAGGGGGCTTTGAATGAAAAACTGTTTTTT
15	TRBJ1-2	TRBV6-5	.	.	CASSTSTVSNYGYTF	TGTGCCAGCAGTACCTCGACAGTGTCTAACTATGGCTACACCTTC
11	TRBJ1-1	TRBV18	.	.	CASSVDSEAFF	TGTGCCAGCTCAGTAGACAGTGAAGCTTTCTTT
14	TRBJ1-2	TRBV27	once	.	CASSLNGGLYGYTF	TGTGCCAGCAGTTTAAATGGGGGCCTCTATGGCTACACCTTC
18	TRBJ1-6	TRBV11-2	.	TRBD1	CASSFSLQGVGYNSPLHF	TGTGCCAGCAGCTTTTCATTACAGGGGGTTGGCTATAATTCACCCCTCCACTTT
15	TRBJ1-6	TRBV5-8	once	TRBD1	CASSLGGTGNSPLHF	TGTGCCAGCAGCTTAGGAGGGACAGGAAATTCACCCCTCCACTTT
14	TRBJ2-1	TRBV6-2/TRBV6-3	.	TRBD1	CASSPGQDLNEQFF	TGTGCCAGCAGCCCGGGACAGGACCTCAATGAGCAGTTCTTC
15	TRBJ2-5	TRBV4-1	few	TRBD2	CASSPSRGGGETQYF	TGCGCCAGCAGCCCCTCCAGGGGCGGGGGGGAGACCCAGTACTTC
15	TRBJ2-2	TRBV5-1	.	TRBD1	CASSIGQGSTGELFF	TGCGCCAGCAGCATCGGACAGGGCAGCACCGGGGAGCTGTTTTTT
18	TRBJ1-4	TRBV19	.	TRBD1	CASSKQGAIEITNEKLFF	TGTGCCAGTAGCAAACAGGGGGCAATAGAAATAACTAATGAAAAACTGTTTTTT
17	TRBJ2-6	TRBV7-9	.	TRBD1	CASSPVSGTGDFGVLTF	TGTGCCAGCAGCCCAGTATCCGGGACAGGGGATTTCGGCGTCCTGACTTTC
13	TRBJ2-7	TRBV29-1	.	.	CSVAFLQGYEQYF	TGCAGCGTTGCTTTCTTACAGGGCTACGAGCAGTACTTC
14	TRBJ1-6	TRBV19	.	TRBD1	CASSPDRVNSPLHF	TGTGCCAGTAGCCCCGACAGGGTTAATTCACCCCTCCACTTT
15	TRBJ2-5	TRBV18	few	TRBD1	CASSVRDRGQETQYF	TGTGCCAGCTCAGTCCGGGACAGGGGGCAAGAGACCCAGTACTTC
16	TRBJ1-3	TRBV7-9	.	.	CASSLVQENGGNTIYF	TGTGCCAGCAGCTTAGTACAGGAGAACGGTGGAAACACCATATATTTT
15	TRBJ1-6	TRBV5-1	.	.	CASSLAGEGSSPLHF	TGCGCCAGCAGCTTGGCCGGGGAGGGAAGTTCACCCCTCCACTTT
16	TRBJ2-6	TRBV13	.	.	CASSLMTGGGANVLTF	TGTGCCAGCAGCTTAATGACAGGAGGTGGGGCCAACGTCCTGACTTTC
16	TRBJ1-5	TRBV18	.	.	CASSPTRGEGNQPQHF	TGTGCCAGCTCACCCACCAGGGGAGAAGGCAATCAGCCCCAGCATTTT
16	TRBJ1-1	TRBV19	few	TRBD1	CASSARTGAGNTEAFF	TGTGCCAGTAGTGCCCGGACAGGGGCCGGGAACACTGAAGCTTTCTTT
14	TRBJ2-1	TRBV29-1	.	.	CSVHTGSNFNEQFF	TGCAGCGTTCATACAGGGAGTAACTTCAATGAGCAGTTCTTC
17	TRBJ1-3	TRBV28	few	TRBD1	CASSFPGQASGGNTIYF	TGTGCCAGCAGCTTCCCGGGACAGGCGTCAGGTGGAAACACCATATATTTT
14	TRBJ2-2	TRBV19	.	.	CASRTAANTGELFF	TGTGCCAGCCGGACAGCCGCGAACACCGGGGAGCTGTTTTTT
14	TRBJ2-3	TRBV29-1	.	TRBD2	CSVCSGGSTDTQYF	TGCAGCGTTTGTAGCGGGGGGAGCACAGATACGCAGTATTTT
14	TRBJ2-1	TRBV2	few	TRBD2	CASSGLAGYNEQFF	TGTGCCAGCAGTGGGCTAGCGGGCTACAATGAGCAGTTCTTC
15	TRBJ2-1	TRBV5-4	.	.	CASSSRDKFPWLEFF	TGTGCCAGCAGCTCACGGGACAAGTTCCCCTGGTTGGAGTTCTTC
13	TRBJ1-6	TRBV30	.	.	CAWKGGGNSPLHF	TGTGCCTGGAAGGGGGGAGGGAATTCACCCCTCCACTTT
12	TRBJ2-2	TRBV29-1	.	TRBD1	CSVNRGAGELFF	TGCAGCGTTAACAGGGGCGCTGGGGAGCTGTTTTTT